This T cell receptor beta chain comes out of a study of T cell clonality in common variable immunodeficiency. CDR1 is DFQATT, CDR2 SNEGSKA, per germline (reference sequence). This CDR3 spans 13 amino acids. The repertoire was sequenced with immunoSEQ multiplex PCR; TCRdb's copy has only in-frame clones and lacks some. This sample includes about 32,000 clones with no singletons; its ten biggest clones take up about 4.5%. On this clone: The antigen remains undetermined. This may come from a read error, since a much larger clone is one base off. The read halts 3 residues ahead of the CDR3 end, with the missing end drawn from the germline J gene. The sample carries other DNA sequences with the same CDR3.

The study, taken as a whole, reports: Reportedly, TCR beta sequences from common variable immunodeficiency showed fewer deletions and N-nucleotide insertions.

The genes are TRBV20-1 and TRBJ1-2; 7 bases agree with TRBD1. Sequencing input: peripheral blood mononuclear cells. The receptor was isolated from a person aged 18 to 70 in good health. The chain's CDR3 is CSASAGTVYGYTF. The part of the CDR3 DNA that was read is TGCAGTGCTAGTGCCGGGACAGTCTATGGT.